What follows describes a single T cell receptor (beta chain). This clonotype was detected ten times or more. Its antigen specificity is not known. One base away there is no much larger clone; base qualities are not given. The data derive from a study of blood T cells in healthy people across ages (dated by TCRdb to about 2015). About the study as a whole: Template switching captured roughly one uniquely barcoded TCR beta cDNA molecule per two T cells in model experiments. To track age-related changes in TCR beta repertoire diversity, the study relied on deep sequencing normalized with unique cDNA molecular identifiers. The donors were split into four age groups: young (average about 15 years), middle-aged (about 40), aged (62) and long-lived (over 80). To avoid experimental bias, donors of different ages were distributed randomly across sequencing lanes. The study analyzed two additional independent replicas of 1 million unique cDNA reads from the same blood draw for two donors, one aged 18 to 30 and one aged 80 or older.

The roughly 42 donors, aged about 6 to 95 years, were systemically healthy Caucasian individuals from Russia. Each donor gave 8 to 10 milliliters of peripheral blood, drawn into EDTA-treated Vacutainer tubes. Ficoll-Paque density-gradient centrifugation was used to isolate PBMCs, with at least 6.5 million per sample. Total RNA was extracted from PBMCs with Trizol reagent, with at least 6 micrograms obtained per sample. For every donor, an aliquot of PBMCs went through flow cytometry to measure the percentages of naive CD45RAhigh/CD27high T cells. General conclusions and limits of the study: Observed TCR beta diversity per million T cells fell roughly linearly with age, and a significant reduction was already apparent by age around 40. A strong correlation was found between observed TCR beta diversity and the percentage of naive T cells measured by flow cytometry. Total diversity estimates from one million sequenced T cells were considered lower bounds and underestimates. Bulk unsorted PBMC profiling prevented conclusive comparison of naive and antigen-experienced compartments. Because the CMV infection status of the donors was unknown, age-related changes in expanded clonotypes may potentially have been confounded. The long-lived group showed more naive CD4+ T cells, fewer expanded clones and increased TCR diversity than the aged group, suggesting age selection.

Library method: 5' RACE. TCRdb lists the instrument as Illumina HiSeq 2500. The second PCR ran for roughly 7 to 11 cycles and used a J-beta primer mix along with a sample-barcoded 5' primer. A unique molecular identifier was introduced onto each TCR beta cDNA molecule by a template-switch 5' adaptor carrying 12 random nucleotides. Each sample yielded at least 3 million CDR3-containing paired-end reads. All of the RNA was converted into first-strand cDNA using the Mint cDNA synthesis kit, with a TRBC-specific oligonucleotide serving as the primer. All cDNA was treated with uracil-DNA glycosylase and then went through a first 18-cycle PCR with the universal primers M1SS and BC2_uni_R. Under the source paper's analysis protocol: For normalization, 1 million high-quality reads, each with a distinct molecular identifier, were randomly selected from each sample. Reads with shared molecular identifiers were discarded instead of being binned into consensus sequences. MiTCR, with a Q25 quality threshold and the strictest error-elimination algorithm, was used for CDR3 identification, clonotype clustering and error correction. A nonparametric unseen species model with Euler transformation was used to estimate a lower bound on total TCR beta diversity. TCRdb's own reprocessing of the public reads used fastp at Q25 and MiXCR and kept productive beta chains. A single entry per CDR3 protein holds the most common genes and DNA from its merged rows. What appears here as the V and J calls and clone size reflects TCRdb's work, not the paper's. Present in this sample are about 680,000 distinct CDR3 sequences, more than 40% of which were seen just once. The ten largest clones add up to around a third of the sample.

V gives up 4 bases and J gives up 7 bases, and the segment between their germline ends measures 16 bases. In the germline V gene, CDR1 corresponds to SGHVS and CDR2 to FQNEAQ. Including the terminal cysteine and phenylalanine, the CDR3 comprises 14 residues. Here the CDR3 DNA is all that survives: 42 bases in frame from base 1. The rearranged chain carries TRBV7-8 and TRBJ1-1, with the D segment identity uncertain. The sequencing sample was made of blood. This sequence originates from a woman aged 55-70 years in good health. In nucleotides, the sequence is TGTGCCAGCAGCTCCAGTCGGACGAATAATGAAGCTTTCTTT. Its protein product is CASSSSRTNNEAFF.